These 21 T cell receptor beta chains were all obtained from the same sample, sequenced in a study of T cell repertoires in cytomegalovirus infection (dated by TCRdb to between 2018 and 2020). This sample was sequenced with an Illumina HiSeq 1500. TCRdb reworked the public reads: Q25 trimming with fastp, MiXCR clone assembly, productive beta chains retained. When rows share a CDR3 protein, they turn into one entry using the most common DNA and genes. The sample contains around 100,000 distinct CDR3 sequences, 16% of them found a single time. Less than 10% of the sample is taken by the ten largest. Sequencing used PBMCs. These TCRs come from a human donor in good health (CMV status not recorded). Some clones in this sample may be carry-over from other donors' samples.

The V call is TRBV19, the J call TRBJ1-5, with 7 bases matching TRBD1. Germline CDR1 reads LNHDA; CDR2 reads SQIVND (reference sequence). CDR3 length: 15 residues. V shed 4 bases and J 6 bases; nucleotides not matched to a gene: 9. CDR3 DNA sequence: TGTGCCAGTAGTACTCAGGGGGTAGGAGGTCAGCCCCAGCATTTT. Protein: CASSTQGVGGQPQHF.

This clonotype was picked up many times. V usage is TRBV28 and J usage is TRBJ1-5, with unresolved D. Germline loops: CDR1 MDHEN, CDR2 SYDVKM. The CDR3 is made up of 14 amino acids. V dropped 2 bases and J dropped 9 bases, with 14 bases sitting between them. The CDR3 loop reads CASSLVQLNGPQHF. The CDR3 DNA sequence: TGTGCCAGCAGTTTAGTACAGCTCAATGGGCCCCAGCATTTT. Full variable domain (remainder filled in from reference TRBV28 and TRBJ1-5): DVKVTQSSRYLVKRTGEKVFLECVQDMDHENMFWYRQDPGLGLRLIYFSYDVKMKEKGDIPEGYSVSREKKERFSLILESASTNQTSMYLCASSLVQLNGPQHFGDGTRLSIL.

The CDR3 spells CASSATGGADSGANVLTF. In DNA form, the CDR3 reads TGTGCCAGTAGCGCGACAGGGGGCGCCGATTCTGGGGCCAACGTCCTGACTTTC. The chain employs TRBV19 and TRBJ2-6, with TRBD1 matching over 10 bases. Germline V gene data show CDR1 as LNHDA and CDR2 as SQIVND (reference sequence). The CDR3 contains 18 residues. V gave up 6 bases and J gave up 1 base; unmatched junction bases: 9.

This clonotype was seen more than once but under ten times. The chain uses TRBV18 and TRBJ1-4, with D perhaps matching TRBD1 (5 bases). Germline CDR1 is KGHSH and CDR2 is LQKENI. V lost 2 bases, J lost 5 bases, and 9 bases lay in between. The CDR3 loop spans 14 amino acids. CDR3 in DNA: TGTGCCAGCTCACCATATACAGGCAATGAAAAACTGTTTTTT. This sequence encodes CASSPYTGNEKLFF.

This clonotype turned up a few times. The chain carries TRBV5-1 and TRBJ2-7; D is possibly TRBD1 (6 bases). The V end lost 0 bases, the J end lost 5 bases, and 12 bases lay between the germline ends. CDR3 size: 14 residues. Per the germline V gene, CDR1 is SGHRS and CDR2 is YFSETQ. The CDR3 loop is CASSLGRGGDEQYF. The CDR3 DNA is TGCGCCAGCAGCTTGGGGCGAGGGGGAGACGAGCAGTACTTC.

In its sample, this clonotype was seen many times. The chain uses TRBV7-2 and TRBJ1-1; D ambiguous. Trimming took 1 base from V and 1 from J, leaving 16 bases between them. Germline CDR1 reads SGHTA; CDR2 reads FQGNSA. The CDR3 totals 17 residues. The CDR3 sequence is CASSLGGFSQRNTEAFF. CDR3 coding DNA: TGTGCCAGCAGCTTAGGGGGATTCAGTCAACGGAACACTGAAGCTTTCTTT.

There are many counts of this clonotype. The CDR3 region is CASSRQPGYTEAFF. The CDR3 coding sequence is TGTGCCAGTAGCAGACAGCCCGGGTACACTGAAGCTTTCTTT. V usage is TRBV19 and J usage is TRBJ1-1; weak D call: TRBD1 (5 bases). From germline, CDR1 is LNHDA and CDR2 SQIVND (reference sequence). V lost 6 bases to trimming and J lost 3 bases, with 14 bases between them. The CDR3 has 14 residues.

This clonotype was found many times. This chain links TRBV7-9 with TRBJ1-5; the D is unclear. The ends were cut back, 1 base at V and 5 bases at J, with 6 bases in the middle. CDR1 and CDR2 (germline): SEHNR, FQNEAQ (reference sequence). The CDR3 is 13 amino acids. CDR3 in amino acids: CASSLVGDQPQHF. CDR3 nucleotides: TGTGCCAGCAGCTTAGTCGGTGATCAGCCCCAGCATTTT.

This clonotype was seen repeatedly, ten times or more. CDR3 DNA sequence: TGTGCCATCAGTGCGGGACAGAAGCTGTTTTTT. This gives the protein CAISAGQKLFF. The chain links TRBV10-3 to TRBJ2-2; 7 bases are shared with TRBD1. J gave up 12 bases and V 4 bases, and 2 bases lay outside the gene matches. Germline values: CDR1 ENHRY, CDR2 SYGVKD. This CDR3 is 11 amino acids long.

The chain is built from TRBV3-1 and TRBJ1-4; D unclear. The CDR3 has 15 residues. Per the germline V gene, CDR1 is LGHDT and CDR2 is YNNKEL (reference sequence). The germline V and J ends were trimmed by 0 bases and 4 bases, with 9 bases remaining between them. The CDR3 DNA reads TGTGCCAGCAGCCAAGATCTCACGGATAATGAAAAACTGTTTTTT. Its protein product is CASSQDLTDNEKLFF.

Of note for this clonotype: A much larger clone differs from this one at a single base, so this may be a read error. The chain carries TRBV28 and TRBJ1-4; D is uncertain. The CDR3 extends over 14 amino acids. Germline-derived CDR1 and CDR2 are MDHEN and SYDVKM. V lost 5 bases and J 5 bases, leaving 12 bases between the germline ends. The DNA of the CDR3 is TGTGCCAGCAGTATCCTCGGACCGAATGAAAAACTGTTTTTT. Translation: CASSILGPNEKLFF.

This clonotype was recorded once. A much bigger clone sits one base away, suggesting this may be a read error. The chain carries TRBV7-2 and TRBJ1-4, with D possibly TRBD1 on 6 matching bases. Germline CDR1 and CDR2: SGHTA and FQGNSA. This CDR3 is built from 16 residues. CDR3 DNA sequence: TGTGCCAGCAGCCTAGTACGGGCAGGGGTCGGGGAAAAACCGTTTTTT. Translating gives CASSLVRAGVGEKPFF.

The table lists this clonotype with a few counts. The chain recombines TRBV10-3 with TRBJ1-5; no firm D call. Trimming left V 4 bases short and J 2 bases short, with 6 bases between. The CDR3 sequence is 13 residues long. The germline gives CDR1 ENHRY, CDR2 SYGVKD. CDR3 DNA sequence: TGTGCCATCAGTGGTGGACGCAATCAGCCCCAGCATTTT. Encoded protein: CAISGGRNQPQHF.

In this sample, this clonotype turned up many times. The V call is TRBV7-2, the J call TRBJ1-1, with D maybe TRBD1 (5 bases). This CDR3 region has 13 residues. The V gene lost 4 bases and the J gene lost 7 bases, with 13 bases spanning the gap. Germline CDR1 SGHTA, CDR2 FQGNSA. The CDR3 bases are TGTGCCAGCAGCTCAGACAGTTCTGATGAAGCTTTCTTT. Its protein is CASSSDSSDEAFF.

The chain links TRBV5-3 to TRBJ1-1, with 7 bases matching TRBD1. TRBV5-3 carries the ORF label, with uncertain function. The J segment lost 5 bases and the V segment lost 8 bases, leaving 15 bases of the junction unmatched. This CDR3 spans 15 amino acids. The CDR3 here is CASSLGAGGRTEAFF. The CDR3, as DNA: TGTGCCAGCAGCCTGGGGGCAGGGGGTCGAACTGAAGCTTTCTTT.

This clonotype is medium-sized. The CDR3 DNA sequence: TGTGCCAGCAGCCCACGAAAGAGCGGGGGGCCTACGGGCAATGAGCAGTTCTTC. This sequence encodes CASSPRKSGGPTGNEQFF. The V gene is TRBV7-8, the J gene TRBJ2-1; 9 bases are a match to TRBD2. The CDR3 is made up of 18 amino acids. Germline lookup yields CDR1 SGHVS and CDR2 FQNEAQ. Trimming at V came to 5 bases and at J to 6 bases, leaving 17 bases not matched to a gene.

This clonotype was counted ten times or more. The V call is TRBV7-8, the J call TRBJ1-2; 8 bases match TRBD1. Germline V lookup: CDR1 SGHVS, CDR2 FQNEAQ. The CDR3 extends over 18 amino acids. V lost 1 base, J lost 4 bases, and 14 bases stayed unmatched. The CDR3 loop reads CASSLESRRQGLFYGYTF. CDR3 nucleotides: TGTGCCAGCAGCTTAGAATCCAGGAGACAGGGGCTGTTCTATGGCTACACCTTC. The complete variable domain, with remaining parts taken from reference TRBV7-8 and TRBJ1-2, reads GAGVSQSPRYKVAKRGQDVALRCDPISGHVSLFWYQQALGQGPEFLTYFQNEAQLDKSGLPSDRFFAERPEGSVSTLKIQRTQQEDSAVYLCASSLESRRQGLFYGYTFGSGTRLTVV.

This clonotype was observed many times. The chain couples TRBV6-1 to TRBJ1-5; no reliable D call. CDR3 length: 15 residues. Looked up from germline, CDR1 is MNHNS and CDR2 is SASEGT. Trimming took 7 bases from V and 5 from J, leaving 18 bases between them. The CDR3 DNA is TGTGCCAGCAACACAGCGGGCTCCGGAGATCAGCCCCAGCATTTT. Its translation: CASNTAGSGDQPQHF.

Comments on this clonotype: One end of the junction fails to match germline, which may point to a read error. The chain joins TRBV6-6 to TRBJ2-7; 15 bases fit TRBD2. The length of the CDR3 is 15 residues. Germline V gives CDR1 MNHNY, CDR2 SVGAGI (reference sequence). CDR3 in DNA: TGTGCCAGCAAAGGGACTAGCGGGGGGTACTACGAGCTGTACTTC. Translation: CASKGTSGGYYELYF.

The sample holds many counts of this clonotype. J is TRBJ2-3 and V is TRBV7-8; 10 bases line up with TRBD2. J was trimmed by 5 bases and V by 4 bases; bases with no gene match: 9. Germline V gene sequence: CDR1 SGHVS, CDR2 FQNEAQ. This CDR3 is 16 amino acids long. The CDR3: CASSSFSGGQIDTQYF. The CDR3 DNA sequence: TGTGCCAGCAGCTCCTTTAGCGGGGGGCAAATAGATACGCAGTATTTT.

In its sample, this clonotype was seen many times. The rearrangement joins TRBV4-1 to TRBJ2-4; the D is unclear. The germline gives CDR1 MGHRA, CDR2 YSYEKL. V lost 1 base to trimming and J lost 0 bases, with 10 bases between them. This CDR3 has 16 residues. The CDR3 DNA reads as TGCGCCAGCAGCCAAGCCGTATTCCTAGCCAAAAACATTCAGTACTTC. Residues: CASSQAVFLAKNIQYF.